This T cell receptor beta chain was documented in a study of shared clonotypes between healthy human individuals. Study-wide points: The donor pool, a small one, limited the genetic and exposure-history diversity represented. In a handful of donors, around 5% of naive CD4 clonotypes appeared in common.

In regard to this clone: Its matching antigen is unknown.

The donor population consisted of healthy HIV-negative adults with no recent acute infections or vaccinations. In the CD4+ fraction, cells were divided into CD45RA+ naive and CD45RA-negative memory subsets. The repertoire was sequenced with immunoSEQ multiplex PCR; TCRdb's copy has only in-frame clones and lacks some. The profile shows roughly 1.5 million clones, approximately 98% of them singletons. The CDR3 spans 19 residues. Germline V gives CDR1 SGDLS, CDR2 YYNGEE. Trimming removed 4 bases at V and 2 bases at J, with 26 bases between. The sequenced sample was naive CD4+ T cells sorted from blood. Subset in this sample: CD45RA+ positively selected. This sequence was found in a man aged 25-45 years in good health. This rearrangement joins TRBV9 to TRBJ2-3; a possible D gene is TRBD2 (6 bases). DNA of the CDR3: TGTGCCAGCAGCCTTTTAGGCTCCTCGGGGGATTTTCTCACAGATACGCAGTATTTT. Translating gives CASSLLGSSGDFLTDTQYF.